Listed below are T cell receptor beta chains from one sample, sequenced in a study of T-cell memory formation after mild COVID-19. Via MiXCR, TCRdb re-called the 5' RACE reads, giving one row per CDR3 protein. The repertoire holds about 120,000 distinct CDR3 sequences, with about a sixth as singletons. Source material: PBMCs or a T cell subset sorted from them (not recorded which). The receptors derive from an adult woman who had mild COVID-19 (a few samples of this study predate the infection). Cell type and time point are not known. The CDR3 runs from the conserved cysteine through the conserved F or W. Each record gives: V gene, J gene, CDR3 protein.

V: TRBV5-4
J: TRBJ2-1
CDR3: CASSLRTSGNNEQFF

V: TRBV7-9
J: TRBJ2-1
CDR3: CASSPWEVGGPGEQFF

V: TRBV15
J: TRBJ2-6
CDR3: CATSRAGGFGFTGANVLTF

V: TRBV4-3
J: TRBJ2-1
CDR3: CASSQATFPPYNEQFF

V: TRBV20-1
J: TRBJ2-3
CDR3: CSASMGRTDTQYF

V: TRBV15
J: TRBJ2-3
CDR3: CATSRDKRTTDTQYF

V: TRBV23-1
J: TRBJ2-3
CDR3: CASSPDTDTQYF

V: TRBV11-3
J: TRBJ2-5
CDR3: CASSFNLAGSETQYF

V: TRBV29-1
J: TRBJ2-3
CDR3: CSVRGGNTQYF

V: TRBV9
J: TRBJ2-1
CDR3: CASSVDLAGGWNEQFF

V: TRBV5-6
J: TRBJ2-2
CDR3: CASSLAGLSGELFF

V: TRBV12-3/TRBV12-4
J: TRBJ1-2
CDR3: CASSYSQLANYGYTF

V: TRBV11-3
J: TRBJ2-4
CDR3: CASSPPWSASGDGRAKNIQYF

V: TRBV24-1
J: TRBJ2-3
CDR3: CATSDPTGATDTQYF

V: TRBV7-9
J: TRBJ1-1
CDR3: CASSLVRGLSGNMNTEAFF

V: TRBV7-8
J: TRBJ1-2
CDR3: CASSSEANYGYTF

V: TRBV2
J: TRBJ2-7
CDR3: CASSKKPLLAGGYEQYF

V: TRBV12-3/TRBV12-4
J: TRBJ2-7
CDR3: CASSLDRAYEQYF

V: TRBV5-6
J: TRBJ2-2
CDR3: CASSSRLAGTGELFF

V: TRBV7-2
J: TRBJ1-2
CDR3: CASSTGTSLLPPYGYTF

V: TRBV14
J: TRBJ2-7
CDR3: CASSQLRVTPYEQYF

V: TRBV15
J: TRBJ2-3
CDR3: CATSRAVSFTDTQYF

V: TRBV5-1
J: TRBJ2-7
CDR3: CASSLDPLGEQYF

V: TRBV5-1
J: TRBJ2-2
CDR3: CASSLTLANTGELFF

V: TRBV27
J: TRBJ2-7
CDR3: CASSDSSYEQYF

V: TRBV7-2
J: TRBJ2-3
CDR3: CASSGQRYTQYF

V: TRBV7-6
J: TRBJ1-2
CDR3: CASSLVVMDGVSADHYGYTF

V: TRBV7-9
J: TRBJ2-5
CDR3: CASGTETQYF

V: TRBV6-5
J: TRBJ2-7
CDR3: CASTSRQGAYEQYF

V: TRBV24-1
J: TRBJ2-4
CDR3: CATSAGRGLAKNIQYF

V: TRBV4-1
J: TRBJ2-1
CDR3: CASSARGGASYNEQFF

V: TRBV19
J: TRBJ2-2
CDR3: CASSCGTGELFF

V: TRBV2
J: TRBJ2-1
CDR3: CASSPTEIPYNEQFF

V: TRBV20-1
J: TRBJ2-1
CDR3: CSARRSGTYNEQFF

V: TRBV29-1
J: TRBJ1-1
CDR3: CSVEPPSITEAFF

V: TRBV5-6
J: TRBJ2-1
CDR3: CASSLGGVGHEQFF

V: TRBV9
J: TRBJ2-7
CDR3: CASSVVLAEHEQYF

V: TRBV2
J: TRBJ2-1
CDR3: CASTDRPSYNEQFF

V: TRBV6-2/TRBV6-3
J: TRBJ2-2
CDR3: CASSYVIGELFF

V: TRBV12-3/TRBV12-4
J: TRBJ2-1
CDR3: CASSFGGGAINEQFF

V: TRBV5-1
J: TRBJ2-1
CDR3: CASSWGGGTSYNEQFF

V: TRBV20-1
J: TRBJ1-1
CDR3: CSARAIESSLYQGLNTEAFF

V: TRBV5-1
J: TRBJ2-1
CDR3: CASSFTGGREQFF

V: TRBV6-5
J: TRBJ2-1
CDR3: CASSSYTLGLADLDEQFF

V: TRBV5-1
J: TRBJ2-1
CDR3: CASSLLRSSYNEQFF

V: TRBV9
J: TRBJ2-5
CDR3: CASSVGGLQETQYF

V: TRBV5-1
J: TRBJ2-5
CDR3: CASSPGLAGGPEETQYF

V: TRBV24-1
J: TRBJ1-1
CDR3: CATSDLKIGQNTEAFF

V: TRBV25-1
J: TRBJ2-7
CDR3: CASRRTGSSSYEQYF

V: TRBV6-2/TRBV6-3
J: TRBJ2-5
CDR3: CASSDPGRQETQYF

V: TRBV9
J: TRBJ2-7
CDR3: CASSVDAGGPVQYF

V: TRBV4-3
J: TRBJ2-3
CDR3: CASSQDPAGVGDTQYF

V: TRBV5-5
J: TRBJ1-3
CDR3: CASSLGVTDKNTIYF

V: TRBV20-1
J: TRBJ2-3
CDR3: CSAAGGRTDTQYF

V: TRBV11-2
J: TRBJ1-3
CDR3: CASSLDIWGSTGNTIYF